The 24 T cell receptor beta chains reported below all come from one sample, sequenced in a study of T cells after posttransplantation cyclophosphamide. Profiling relied on immunoSEQ multiplex PCR, and the TCRdb table lists in-frame clones only, not all of them. This sample yields 9,000 to 15,000 clones, of which over 70% are seen a single time; approximately 3.5% belongs to the top ten. Controls had myeloablative marrow grafts with methotrexate and calcineurin inhibitor, sampled at 1 year. The source material was PBMCs, sampled 350 to 400 days after allogeneic stem cell transplant with calcineurin inhibitor and methotrexate. All receptors derive from a male patient in his 30s who received an allogeneic stem cell transplant from an unrelated donor, was CMV-positive, and had acute GVHD only. Some T cells may be provided by the graft donor.

Here the CDR3 DNA reads TGTGCCAGCAGCTTACCGGGGCTAGCGGGGGACTCCTACGAGCAGTACTTC. Translated: CASSLPGLAGDSYEQYF. J is TRBJ2-7 and V is TRBV7-8; 10 nucleotides align to TRBD2. V gave up 2 bases and J gave up 0 bases; unmatched junction bases: 7. This CDR3 spans 17 amino acids. The V gene's germline CDR1 is SGHVS and CDR2 FQNEAQ.

The chain carries TRBV6-5 and TRBJ1-2; TRBD1 aligns across 9 bases. With V trimmed by 6 bases and J by 5 bases, 7 bases remained unmatched. Germline V gene data show CDR1 as MNHEY and CDR2 as SVGAGI. CDR3 length: 14 amino acids. CDR3 bases: TGTGCCAGCAGCTACACGGACAGGGGATATGGCTACACCTTC. Protein: CASSYTDRGYGYTF.

This clone was found a few times. This chain connects TRBV7-9 to TRBJ1-5; no clear D gene. V lost 5 bases to trimming and J lost 0 bases, with 8 bases between them. The CDR3 is 14 residues long. Germline assignment: CDR1 SEHNR and CDR2 FQNEAQ (reference sequence). In nucleotides, the CDR3 is TGTGCCAGCAGCGAAACATATAGCAATCAGCCCCAGCATTTT. Translating gives CASSETYSNQPQHF.

The gene calls are TRBV11-2 and TRBJ2-7; 11 positions match TRBD1. Per germline, CDR1 SGHAT and CDR2 FQNNGV. This CDR3 has 16 amino acids. V lost 1 base to trimming and J lost 5 bases; unmatched junction nucleotides: 7. The CDR3 reads CASSLVLGTGGNEQYF. CDR3 DNA: TGTGCCAGCAGCTTAGTTCTTGGGACAGGGGGTAACGAGCAGTACTTC.

J is TRBJ1-1 and V is TRBV7-3; unclear D gene. The ends were cut back, 1 base at V and 8 bases at J, with 11 bases in the middle. The V gene's germline CDR1 is SGHTA and CDR2 FQGTGA. CDR3 length equals 13 residues. Written as DNA, the CDR3 is TGTGCCAGCAGCTTAAGTTTGGCCGCAGAAGCTTTCTTT. It encodes CASSLSLAAEAFF.

The chain uses TRBV27 and TRBJ2-3; 7 bases match TRBD1. The CDR3 has 16 amino acids. CDR1 and CDR2 (germline): MNHEY, SMNVEV (reference sequence). J was trimmed by 1 base and V by 10 bases; bases with no gene match: 14. CDR3 protein: CATSLWVTGGTDTQYF. Written as DNA, the CDR3 is TGTGCCACCTCCCTATGGGTAACAGGGGGCACAGATACGCAGTATTTT.

The chain recombines TRBV4-3 with TRBJ2-7; weak D call: TRBD1 (6 bases). The CDR3 has 14 amino acids. V lost 0 bases and J 6 bases, leaving 12 bases between the germline ends. From germline, CDR1 is LGHNA and CDR2 YSLEER. CDR3 sequence reads: CASSQDTGSGEQYF. The CDR3 nucleotides are TGCGCCAGCAGCCAAGACACAGGGTCGGGCGAGCAGTACTTC.

The gene calls are TRBV15 and TRBJ1-6; maybe TRBD1 (6 bases). V lost 1 base, J lost 8 bases, and 12 bases lay in between. CDR1 and CDR2 (germline): LNHNV, YYDKDF (reference sequence). CDR3 length: 15 residues. The CDR3 nucleotides read TGTGCCACCAGCAGAGCGGGCAGGGGTGATTCACCCCTCCACTTT. This gives the protein CATSRAGRGDSPLHF.

This clone was detected once. The chain is built from TRBV28 and TRBJ1-2, with a possible D match to TRBD1 (6 bases). The CDR3 spans 16 residues. V lost 6 bases and J 2 bases, leaving 19 bases between the germline ends. Per the germline V gene, CDR1 is MDHEN and CDR2 is SYDVKM. CDR3 sequence reads: CASSRPGQRRNYGYTF. The CDR3 region has the DNA TGTGCCAGCAGCCGCCCTGGACAGCGGAGGAACTATGGCTACACCTTC.

With regard to this clone: At the DNA level, this CDR3 is encoded by other sequences in the same sample as well. The V call is TRBV4-3, the J call TRBJ2-7, with no clear D. The V end lost 4 bases, the J end lost 2 bases, and 18 bases lay between the germline ends. Germline CDR1 is LGHNA and CDR2 is YSLEER. CDR3 size: 16 residues. CDR3 sequence: CASSLSHPSRAYEQYF. The CDR3 coding sequence is TGCGCCAGCAGCCTTTCCCACCCGTCTCGGGCCTACGAGCAGTACTTC.

This chain uses TRBV5-1 with TRBJ2-7, with a tentative D call TRBD1 (6 bases). Trimming cost V 0 bases and J 6 bases, with 13 bases left between them. Germline CDR1 is SGHRS and CDR2 is YFSETQ. The CDR3 extends over 14 amino acids. This chain's CDR3 is CASSLEGQPPEQYF. The CDR3 DNA reads as TGCGCCAGCAGCTTGGAGGGACAACCCCCCGAGCAGTACTTC.

The chain links TRBV5-1 to TRBJ2-5; TRBD2 might be the D (6 bases). V lost 4 bases and J lost 4, with 14 bases in between. The V gene's germline CDR1 is SGHRS and CDR2 YFSETQ. CDR3 length: 14 residues. The CDR3 DNA is TGCGCCAGCAGCCCCTGGGGGGTGTCAGAGACCCAGTACTTC. It codes for CASSPWGVSETQYF.

CDR3 sequence (DNA): TGTGCCATCAGTGGAGGAAGTGCCTACAATGAGCAGTTCTTC. Its translation: CAISGGSAYNEQFF. The J gene is TRBJ2-1, the V gene TRBV10-3; D is unclear. The CDR3 runs to 14 residues. CDR1 ENHRY and CDR2 SYGVKD come from the germline V gene. V lost 4 bases to trimming and J lost 2 bases, with 9 bases between them.

This chain uses TRBV2 with TRBJ2-7; 7 nucleotides align to TRBD2. J gave up 5 bases and V 10 bases, and 14 bases lay outside the gene matches. Looked up from germline, CDR1 is SNHLY and CDR2 is FYNNEI. The CDR3 has 14 residues. The CDR3 DNA is TGTGCCACCCGGAGCGGCGGGAGTGTCGACGAGCAGTACTTC. Translation: CATRSGGSVDEQYF.

V gene TRBV7-9 combines with J gene TRBJ2-7; 8 nucleotides agree with TRBD1. The J segment lost 2 bases and the V segment lost 5 bases, leaving 11 bases of the junction unmatched. Germline lookup yields CDR1 SEHNR and CDR2 FQNEAQ (reference sequence). CDR3 length: 16 residues. CDR3 region: CASSIRKGDRTYEQYF. In DNA, the CDR3 is TGTGCCAGCAGCATCCGAAAAGGGGACAGGACCTACGAGCAGTACTTC.

This chain links TRBV11-2 with TRBJ1-2; a possible D gene is TRBD1 (6 bases). CDR1 is SGHAT and CDR2 is FQNNGV in the germline V gene. Trimming took off 1 base at V and 7 bases at J, with 10 bases between the two ends. This CDR3 has 13 residues. DNA of the CDR3: TGTGCCAGCAGCTTAGCGGCAGGGGCTGGCTACACCTTC. Its protein is CASSLAAGAGYTF. Variable domain in full (rest from reference TRBV11-2 and TRBJ1-2): EAGVAQSPRYKIIEKRQSVAFWCNPISGHATLYWYQQILGQGPKLLIQFQNNGVVDDSQLPKDRFSAERLKGVDSTLKIQPAKLEDSAVYLCASSLAAGAGYTFGSGTRLTVV.

V gene TRBV5-1 combines with J gene TRBJ2-3; D is undetermined. Deletions cut 3 bases from V and 2 bases from J, with 10 bases between. CDR3 size: 14 residues. Germline loops: CDR1 SGHRS, CDR2 YFSETQ. CDR3 DNA: TGCGCCAGCAGCTCTCCCGGGTCCACAGATACGCAGTATTTT. Protein: CASSSPGSTDTQYF.

This rearrangement joins TRBV7-6 to TRBJ2-1, with D maybe TRBD1 (5 bases). Between the trimmed V and J ends, which lost 5 bases and 0 bases, there was a span of 32 bases. CDR3 length: 22 amino acids. CDR1 and CDR2 from the germline V gene are SGHVS and FNYEAQ. CDR3 loop: CASSRGVAPRYSGQSSYNEQFF. CDR3 bases: TGTGCCAGCAGCAGAGGAGTGGCTCCCCGCTACTCAGGGCAGAGCTCCTACAATGAGCAGTTCTTC. Variable domain in full (rest from reference TRBV7-6 and TRBJ2-1): GAGVSQSPRYKVTKRGQDVALRCDPISGHVSLYWYRQALGQGPEFLTYFNYEAQQDKSGLPNDRFSAERPEGSISTLTIQRTEQRDSAMYRCASSRGVAPRYSGQSSYNEQFFGPGTRLTVL.

DNA for the CDR3: TGCGCCAGCAGCCGTGACAGGGTCGACGAGCAGTACTTC. It is translated as CASSRDRVDEQYF. This rearrangement joins TRBV4-3 to TRBJ2-7; 7 positions agree with TRBD1. Trimming removed 4 bases from V and 5 bases from J; junction bases left unmatched: 5. Germline CDR1 and CDR2: LGHNA and YSLEER. The CDR3 extends over 13 amino acids.

The chain links TRBV7-2 to TRBJ1-4; D possibly corresponds to TRBD1 (5 bases). CDR3 length: 14 residues. The germline V and J ends were trimmed by 1 base and 7 bases, with 10 bases remaining between them. Germline CDR1 reads SGHTA; CDR2 reads FQGNSA. CDR3 bases: TGTGCCAGCAGCTTAGGGCAGGGCAGTGAAAAACTGTTTTTT. As protein: CASSLGQGSEKLFF.

V and J are TRBV6-4 and TRBJ2-2; no clear D gene. The CDR3 runs 13 residues. Germline-derived CDR1 and CDR2 are MRHNA and SNTAGT. Deletions cut 5 bases from V and 7 bases from J, with 11 bases between. The CDR3 spells CASSPIIGGELFF. As DNA, the CDR3 is TGTGCCAGCAGTCCCATCATCGGCGGGGAGCTGTTTTTT.

The V gene is TRBV2, the J gene TRBJ2-5, with 7 nucleotides matching TRBD1. CDR1 and CDR2 (germline): SNHLY, FYNNEI. The CDR3 runs 15 residues. V lost 7 bases and J lost 2; bases outside the gene matches: 10. The CDR3 DNA reads as TGTGCCAGCATTAGCGACAGGGTACTGCAAGAGACCCAGTACTTC. Its protein product is CASISDRVLQETQYF.

The chain recombines TRBV19 with TRBJ2-2; possible D gene TRBD2, 6 bases. Germline CDR1 and CDR2: LNHDA and SQIVND (reference sequence). Trimming pared 6 bases from V and 3 bases from J, leaving 17 bases between. The CDR3 is 16 amino acids. The CDR3: CASRAGLWRDTGELFF. CDR3 nucleotide sequence: TGTGCCAGTAGGGCAGGGCTTTGGAGGGACACCGGGGAGCTGTTTTTT.

This chain connects TRBV7-2 to TRBJ1-1; D remains unclear. Germline lookup yields CDR1 SGHTA and CDR2 FQGNSA. The CDR3 loop spans 14 amino acids. V was clipped by 0 bases and J by 1 base, with 6 bases between them. CDR3 DNA: TGTGCCAGCAGCTTAGCACATAAGAACACTGAAGCTTTCTTT. Translating it yields CASSLAHKNTEAFF.